These 25 T cell receptor beta chains were sequenced from one sample in a study of response to subunit inactivated influenza vaccine. TCRdb reanalysed the RT-PCR reads using MiXCR and keeps one entry per CDR3 protein. The sample holds roughly 500,000 distinct CDR3 sequences, 16% seen once. This sample comprised CD4+ T cells sorted from PBMCs, obtained 23 to 25 months after vaccination. The source of these receptors is a man between 50 and 69 years old who received an inactivated influenza vaccine.

The chain joins TRBV10-2 to TRBJ1-5; the match to TRBD1 covers 8 bases. From germline, CDR1 is WSHSY and CDR2 SAAADI. The CDR3 sequence is 15 residues long. The V and J ends lost 0 bases and 9 bases, in that order; junction bases with no gene match: 7. In nucleotides, the CDR3 is TGCGCCAGCAGTGAGTCGATGTCAGGGGGCAGGCCCCAGCATTTT. As protein: CASSESMSGGRPQHF.

The V gene is TRBV20-1, the J gene TRBJ1-5, with TRBD1 as a possible D gene (5 bases). The germline V gene has CDR1 DFQATT and CDR2 SNEGSKA (reference sequence). This CDR3 region has 12 residues. With 7 bases removed from V and 0 bases from J, the gap between germline ends came to 7 bases. In nucleotides, the CDR3 is TGCAGTGTCAGGGCTAGCAATCAGCCCCAGCATTTT. Translated, it gives CSVRASNQPQHF.

The genes are TRBV9 and TRBJ2-2; D is possibly TRBD1 (6 bases). Per the germline V gene, CDR1 is SGDLS and CDR2 is YYNGEE. Trimming removed 1 base from V and 5 bases from J, with 21 bases in between. CDR3 length equals 18 residues. The CDR3 sequence is CASSVSVQQGPVTGELFF. The CDR3 DNA reads as TGTGCCAGCAGCGTATCGGTACAACAGGGTCCCGTAACCGGGGAGCTGTTTTTT.

V gene TRBV7-8 combines with J gene TRBJ2-1; D is undetermined. This CDR3 has 14 amino acids. The V gene's germline CDR1 is SGHVS and CDR2 FQNEAQ. V was trimmed by 5 bases and J by 15 bases, leaving 23 bases between them. CDR3 bases: TGTGCCAGCAGCCTATCGAGAAAAGCATCGGTGGGGTTCTTC. Its protein is CASSLSRKASVGFF.

This clonotype has just a few counts. The rearrangement uses TRBV11-2 and TRBJ1-1; no clear D gene. The V end lost 5 bases, the J end lost 1 base, and 8 bases lay between the germline ends. The CDR3 has 13 amino acids. Germline values: CDR1 SGHAT, CDR2 FQNNGV. The CDR3 nucleotides read TGTGCCAGCAGCGCTACAGAGAACACTGAAGCTTTCTTT. This translates into CASSATENTEAFF.

This clonotype has a handful of counts. For the CDR3, the DNA is TGTGCCACCAGCAGAGATGTGAGGCAAGCGGGCAATGAGCAGTTCTTC. Translated: CATSRDVRQAGNEQFF. V usage is TRBV15 and J usage is TRBJ2-1; D is possibly TRBD2 (6 bases). The CDR3 consists of 16 residues. Germline V gene lookup returns CDR1 LNHNV and CDR2 YYDKDF (reference sequence). Deletions cut 0 bases from V and 6 bases from J, with 15 bases between. Filled out from reference TRBV15 and TRBJ2-1, the complete variable domain reads DAMVIQNPRYQVTQFGKPVTLSCSQTLNHNVMYWYQQKSSQAPKLLFHYYDKDFNNEADTPDNFQSRRPNTSFCFLDIRSPGLGDTAMYLCATSRDVRQAGNEQFFGPGTRLTVL.

This chain connects TRBV28 to TRBJ1-5, with D possibly matching TRBD1 (6 bases). The germline CDR1 and CDR2 sequences are MDHEN and SYDVKM. Trimming removed 4 bases at V and 7 bases at J, with 23 bases between. The CDR3 is 17 residues long. The CDR3 loop is CASSSPLDSKLKQPQHF. DNA of the CDR3: TGTGCCAGCAGTTCCCCCCTGGACAGTAAACTTAAACAGCCCCAGCATTTT.

This clonotype was picked up a small number of times. The chain has TRBV7-2 and TRBJ1-1; 7 bases match TRBD1. After removal of 5 bases from V and 6 bases from J, the junction contained 6 bases not matched to a gene. Germline CDR1 reads SGHTA; CDR2 reads FQGNSA. The CDR3 has 13 amino acids. As DNA, the CDR3 is TGTGCCAGCAGCCAGGGGGACGGGTCTGAAGCTTTCTTT. It translates to CASSQGDGSEAFF. The full variable domain, with the rest looked up from reference TRBV7-2 and TRBJ1-1, is GAGVSQSPSNKVTEKGKDVELRCDPISGHTALYWYRQSLGQGLEFLIYFQGNSAPDKSGLPSDRFSAERTGGSVSTLTIQRTQQEDSAVYLCASSQGDGSEAFFGQGTRLTVV.

V is TRBV4-2 and J is TRBJ2-1; D gene uncertain. This CDR3 has 18 residues. The germline V and J ends were trimmed by 1 base and 2 bases, with 18 bases remaining between them. CDR1 and CDR2 from the germline V gene are LGHNA and YNFKEQ. DNA of the CDR3: TGTGCCAGCAGCCAAGGCCGTCTATACGATGCCGCCTACAATGAGCAGTTCTTC. Residues: CASSQGRLYDAAYNEQFF.

There are a few counts of this clonotype. This chain links TRBV9 with TRBJ1-1; perhaps TRBD1 as D (5 bases). CDR3 length equals 13 residues. CDR1 is SGDLS, CDR2 YYNGEE, per germline. V lost 0 bases and J 3 bases, leaving 6 bases between the germline ends. CDR3 protein: CASSVEGYTEAFF. CDR3 sequence (DNA): TGTGCCAGCAGCGTAGAGGGGTACACTGAAGCTTTCTTT. The full variable domain, rest sourced from reference TRBV9 and TRBJ1-1, is DSGVTQTPKHLITATGQRVTLRCSPRSGDLSVYWYQQSLDQGLQFLIQYYNGEERAKGNILERFSAQQFPDLHSELNLSSLELGDSALYFCASSVEGYTEAFFGQGTRLTVV.

This rearrangement joins TRBV5-6 to TRBJ2-7; unclear D gene. CDR3 size: 14 residues. With 0 bases removed from V and 5 bases from J, the gap between germline ends came to 12 bases. In germline, CDR1 is SGHDT, CDR2 YYEEEE. The CDR3 nucleotides read TGTGCCAGCAGCTTGGCCGGCCGAGCTAACGAGCAGTACTTC. This codes for CASSLAGRANEQYF.

This clonotype turned up a few times. The chain joins TRBV20-1 to TRBJ2-3; TRBD2 matches at 10 bases. The CDR3 contains 16 residues. Germline lookup yields CDR1 DFQATT and CDR2 SNEGSKA (reference sequence). Trimming removed 3 bases from V and 2 bases from J; junction bases left unmatched: 8. The chain's CDR3 is CSARSSGGHFTDTQYF. DNA of the CDR3: TGCAGTGCTAGGTCTAGCGGGGGCCACTTCACAGATACGCAGTATTTT.

The chain carries TRBV28 and TRBJ1-5; D unclear. This CDR3 has 16 residues. Trimming pared 6 bases from V and 6 bases from J, leaving 21 bases between. Germline-derived CDR1 and CDR2 are MDHEN and SYDVKM. The CDR3 is CASSQTRNSIVQPQHF. The CDR3 region has the DNA TGTGCCAGCAGCCAGACACGGAACAGTATTGTTCAGCCCCAGCATTTT. Filled out from reference TRBV28 and TRBJ1-5, the complete variable domain reads DVKVTQSSRYLVKRTGEKVFLECVQDMDHENMFWYRQDPGLGLRLIYFSYDVKMKEKGDIPEGYSVSREKKERFSLILESASTNQTSMYLCASSQTRNSIVQPQHFGDGTRLSIL.

The table lists this clonotype with many counts. J is TRBJ2-2 and V is TRBV4-3; 8 bases agree with TRBD1. J was trimmed by 2 bases and V by 4 bases; bases with no gene match: 6. Per germline, CDR1 LGHNA and CDR2 YSLEER. There are 16 residues in the CDR3. The CDR3 loop is CASSPSGQGNTGELFF. CDR3 nucleotides: TGCGCCAGCAGCCCCTCCGGACAGGGTAACACCGGGGAGCTGTTTTTT.

This clonotype appeared a few times. The rearrangement joins TRBV28 to TRBJ2-7; unclear D gene. Germline V gene sequence: CDR1 MDHEN, CDR2 SYDVKM. V dropped 6 bases and J dropped 0 bases, with 9 bases sitting between them. The CDR3 is 13 residues long. Here the CDR3 reads CASRKGNSYEQYF. The CDR3 DNA reads as TGTGCCAGCAGGAAAGGCAACTCCTACGAGCAGTACTTC.

The V gene is TRBV20-1, the J gene TRBJ2-1; 7 positions agree with TRBD1. The CDR3 extends over 12 amino acids. V gave up 3 bases and J gave up 8 bases; unmatched junction bases: 4. Germline CDR1 and CDR2: DFQATT and SNEGSKA (reference sequence). For the CDR3, the DNA is TGCAGTGCTAGGAGACAGGGATATGAGCAGTTCTTC. Translating gives CSARRQGYEQFF.

Only a few counts were recorded for this clonotype. The genes are TRBV3-1 and TRBJ2-5; 9 nucleotides line up with TRBD1. Per the germline V gene, CDR1 is LGHDT and CDR2 is YNNKEL (reference sequence). V shed 7 bases and J 6 bases; nucleotides not matched to a gene: 12. This CDR3 is built from 15 residues. The CDR3 sequence is CASTRTGASIKTQYF. The CDR3 DNA reads TGTGCCAGCACCCGGACAGGGGCATCAATAAAGACCCAGTACTTC.

The V call is TRBV29-1, the J call TRBJ1-1; 7 positions agree with TRBD1. CDR1 and CDR2 from the germline V gene are SQVTM and ANQGSEA. After removal of 7 bases from V and 11 bases from J, the junction contained 19 bases not matched to a gene. The CDR3 totals 14 residues. The CDR3 sequence: CSAAGSGQGVVAFF. DNA for the CDR3: TGCAGCGCCGCCGGGTCAGGGCAGGGGGTTGTTGCTTTCTTT.

The chain employs TRBV28 and TRBJ1-2, with D possibly TRBD1 on 6 matching bases. Trimming took 5 bases from V and 8 from J, leaving 18 bases between them. This CDR3 region has 14 residues. CDR1 MDHEN and CDR2 SYDVKM come from the germline V gene. CDR3 in DNA: TGTGCCAGCAGTCCCAGGACAGTCTCTAGCGGCTACACCTTC. Encoded protein: CASSPRTVSSGYTF.

This rearrangement joins TRBV5-6 to TRBJ1-1; D gene unclear. The CDR3 consists of 12 residues. V was shortened by 9 bases and J by 11 bases, with 20 bases between the two germline ends. Germline lookup yields CDR1 SGHDT and CDR2 YYEEEE. CDR3 loop: CANLWGVPWAFF. CDR3 DNA sequence: TGTGCCAACCTCTGGGGAGTCCCTTGGGCTTTCTTT. The full variable domain, with the rest looked up from reference TRBV5-6 and TRBJ1-1, is DAGVTQSPTHLIKTRGQQVTLRCSPKSGHDTVSWYQQALGQGPQFIFQYYEEEERQRGNFPDRFSGHQFPNYSSELNVNALLLGDSALYLCANLWGVPWAFFGQGTRLTVV.

The gene calls are TRBV6-5 and TRBJ1-4; weak D call: TRBD1 (5 bases). Germline CDR1 and CDR2: MNHEY and SVGAGI. This CDR3 comprises 16 residues. Trimming left V 0 bases short and J 6 bases short, with 14 bases between. CDR3 sequence (DNA): TGTGCCAGCAGTTACTCGAGGGGAGGGGTGGATGAAAAACTGTTTTTT. This sequence encodes CASSYSRGGVDEKLFF.

The rearrangement links TRBV7-8 to TRBJ2-2; D is possibly TRBD2 (6 bases). CDR1 is SGHVS and CDR2 is FQNEAQ in the germline V gene. V was cut by 0 bases and J by 4 bases, with 12 bases left in between. The CDR3 spans 16 residues. DNA of the CDR3: TGTGCCAGCAGCTTAGCGGAGCCGGGACTCACCGGGGAGCTGTTTTTT. This sequence encodes CASSLAEPGLTGELFF.

This clonotype turned up a few times. V is TRBV20-1 and J is TRBJ2-7, with D maybe TRBD2 (5 bases). There are 12 residues in the CDR3. The V end was cut by 3 bases, the J end by 1 base, with 7 bases between. Germline lookup yields CDR1 DFQATT and CDR2 SNEGSKA (reference sequence). CDR3 region: CSASDYSYEQYF. The CDR3 DNA sequence: TGCAGTGCTAGTGACTATTCCTACGAGCAGTACTTC.

This clonotype was counted only a few times. The chain carries TRBV28 and TRBJ2-7; 7 positions agree with TRBD1. Trimming cost V 7 bases and J 4 bases; bases outside gene matches: 13. This CDR3 region has 15 residues. Germline values: CDR1 MDHEN, CDR2 SYDVKM. CDR3 protein: CASTPLRGGAYEQYF. The CDR3 coding sequence is TGTGCCAGCACTCCCCTCAGAGGGGGCGCGTACGAGCAGTACTTC.

This clonotype has only a few counts. The V call is TRBV10-1, the J call TRBJ1-2; no definite D call. The CDR3 covers 13 residues. Trimming cost V 0 bases and J 6 bases, with 8 bases left between them. CDR1 is WNHNN and CDR2 is SYGVQD in the germline V gene (reference sequence). The CDR3 loop reads CASSESSGDGYTF. DNA for the CDR3: TGCGCCAGCAGTGAGTCAAGCGGGGATGGCTACACCTTC.